The 9 T cell receptor beta chains below were found in one sample sequenced in a study of cytomegalovirus exposure and HLA in healthy donors. PCR involved 60 Vbeta and 13 Jbeta primers. TCRdb's table, derived via immunoSEQ multiplex PCR, lists solely in-frame clones and lacks some. Here the sample spans about 190,000 clones, around 75% being singletons. Sequencing was carried out using PBMCs. The receptors stem from a woman in her 30s in good health and CMV-seropositive.

The V gene is TRBV18, the J gene TRBJ2-5; a possible D gene is TRBD1 (6 bases). V lost 5 bases, J lost 11 bases, and 24 bases lay in between. The length of the CDR3 is 15 residues. Germline values: CDR1 KGHSH, CDR2 LQKENI. The CDR3 bases are TGTGCCAGCTCATCCCGGGACACCCACTTCGGACGGCAGTACTTC. It encodes CASSSRDTHFGRQYF.

The chain couples TRBV6-1 to TRBJ1-6; 7 bases are a match to TRBD1. The CDR3 consists of 14 residues. Germline-derived CDR1 and CDR2 are MNHNS and SASEGT. The trim removed 6 bases at V and 8 bases at J, leaving 7 bases unmatched. This CDR3 is CASRQGVKDSPLHF. CDR3 sequence (DNA): TGTGCCAGCAGGCAGGGGGTCAAGGATTCACCCCTCCACTTT.

The rearrangement joins TRBV28 to TRBJ2-5, with D perhaps TRBD2 (7 bases). Germline V gene data show CDR1 as MDHEN and CDR2 as SYDVKM. V shed 6 bases and J shed 5 bases, with 19 bases lying between them. This CDR3 is 15 amino acids long. CDR3 DNA: TGTGCCAGCAGACTGTGGGGGGGCCTCGGGGAGACCCAGTACTTC. Amino acid sequence: CASRLWGGLGETQYF.

Of note for this clone: The junction shows a germline mismatch at one end, possibly a read error. The chain employs TRBV7-9 and TRBJ1-1, with D uncertain. The CDR3 consists of 16 residues. The germline CDR1 and CDR2 sequences are SEHNR and FQNEAQ (reference sequence). The CDR3 sequence is CSSSSTERTMNTEAFF. Written as DNA, the CDR3 is TGTTCCAGCAGCTCTACGGAGCGGACCATGAACACTGAAGCTTTCTTT.

In its sample, this clone was seen once. The chain uses TRBV5-6 and TRBJ1-1, with TRBD1 matching over 9 bases. CDR1 and CDR2 (germline): SGHDT, YYEEEE. Trimming cost V 4 bases and J 4 bases; bases outside gene matches: 11. This CDR3 spans 16 amino acids. The CDR3 DNA is TGTGCCAGCAGCGGGGGGGACAGGGTCTATTCCACTGAAGCTTTCTTT. Its translation is CASSGGDRVYSTEAFF.

This clone has just a few counts. The J gene is TRBJ2-7, the V gene TRBV15, with D perhaps TRBD2 (5 bases). The V end was cut by 5 bases, the J end by 5 bases, with 22 bases between. This CDR3 is 16 amino acids long. Germline V gene sequence: CDR1 LNHNV, CDR2 YYDKDF (reference sequence). This CDR3 reads CATSLLDGRGRDEQYF. In nucleotides, the CDR3 is TGTGCCACCAGCCTTCTAGATGGACGGGGTAGAGACGAGCAGTACTTC.

The chain couples TRBV7-9 to TRBJ2-7; a weak D match, TRBD1 (5 bases). The CDR3 totals 13 residues. The germline CDR1 and CDR2 sequences are SEHNR and FQNEAQ (reference sequence). Trimming took 7 bases from V and 6 from J, leaving 16 bases between them. The CDR3 DNA reads as TGTGCCAGCAACCCAGGGTCCCCCGGCGAGCAGTACTTC. Translated, it gives CASNPGSPGEQYF.

This chain connects TRBV6-1 to TRBJ2-7; D is possibly TRBD1 (5 bases). Trimming left V 4 bases short and J 2 bases short, with 12 bases between. The CDR3 has 14 residues. CDR1 and CDR2 from the germline V gene are MNHNS and SASEGT. The CDR3 coding sequence is TGTGCCAGCAGTGGAGCCAGGGTTGCCTACGAGCAGTACTTC. Encoded protein: CASSGARVAYEQYF.

V usage is TRBV19 and J usage is TRBJ2-1, with D maybe TRBD2 (5 bases). CDR3 length: 13 amino acids. Between the trimmed V and J ends, which lost 2 bases and 10 bases, there was a span of 12 bases. CDR1 is LNHDA and CDR2 is SQIVND in the germline V gene (reference sequence). CDR3 bases: TGTGCCAGTAGTATAATGTGGCGGGCCGAGCAGTTCTTC. Protein sequence: CASSIMWRAEQFF.